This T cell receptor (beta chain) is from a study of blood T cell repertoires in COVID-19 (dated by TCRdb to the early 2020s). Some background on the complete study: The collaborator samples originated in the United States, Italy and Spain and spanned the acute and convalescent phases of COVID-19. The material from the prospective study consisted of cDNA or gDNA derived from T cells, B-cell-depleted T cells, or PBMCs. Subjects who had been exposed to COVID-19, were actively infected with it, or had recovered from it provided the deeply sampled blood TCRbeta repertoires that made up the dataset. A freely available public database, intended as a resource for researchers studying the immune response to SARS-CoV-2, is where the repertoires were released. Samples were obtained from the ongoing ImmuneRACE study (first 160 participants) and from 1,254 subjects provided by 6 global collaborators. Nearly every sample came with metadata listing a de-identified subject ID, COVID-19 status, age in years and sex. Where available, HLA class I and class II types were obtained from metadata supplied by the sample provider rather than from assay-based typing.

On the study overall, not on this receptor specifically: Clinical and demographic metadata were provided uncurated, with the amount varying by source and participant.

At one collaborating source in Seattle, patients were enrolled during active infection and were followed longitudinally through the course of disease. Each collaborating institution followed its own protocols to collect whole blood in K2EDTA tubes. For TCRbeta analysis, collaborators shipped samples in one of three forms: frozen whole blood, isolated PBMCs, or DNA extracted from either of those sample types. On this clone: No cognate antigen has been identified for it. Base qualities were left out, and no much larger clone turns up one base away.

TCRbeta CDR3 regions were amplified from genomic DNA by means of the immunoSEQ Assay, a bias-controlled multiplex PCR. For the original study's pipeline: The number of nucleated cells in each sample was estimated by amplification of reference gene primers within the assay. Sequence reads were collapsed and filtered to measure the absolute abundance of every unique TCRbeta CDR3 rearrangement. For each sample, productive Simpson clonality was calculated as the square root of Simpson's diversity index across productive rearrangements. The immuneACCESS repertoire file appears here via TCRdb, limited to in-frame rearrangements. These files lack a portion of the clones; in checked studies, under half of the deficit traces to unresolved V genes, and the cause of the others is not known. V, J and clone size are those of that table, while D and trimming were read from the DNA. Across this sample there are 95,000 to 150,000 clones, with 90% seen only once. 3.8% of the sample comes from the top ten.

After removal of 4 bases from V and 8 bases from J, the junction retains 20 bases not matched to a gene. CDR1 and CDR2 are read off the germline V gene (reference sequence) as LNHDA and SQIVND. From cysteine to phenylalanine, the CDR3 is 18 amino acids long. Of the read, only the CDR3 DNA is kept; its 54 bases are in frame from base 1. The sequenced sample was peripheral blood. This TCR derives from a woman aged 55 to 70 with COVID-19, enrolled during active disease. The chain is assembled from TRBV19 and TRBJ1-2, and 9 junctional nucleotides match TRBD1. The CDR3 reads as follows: CASSTAISRDRAVGGYTF. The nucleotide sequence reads TGTGCCAGTAGTACCGCTATCTCCCGGGACAGGGCAGTTGGGGGCTACACCTTC.